These 11 T cell receptor beta chains originate from one sample sequenced in a study of T cell repertoires in cytomegalovirus infection. These receptors have no identified antigens. TCRdb analysed the reads with MiXCR anew, one entry per CDR3 protein. Found here are about 770,000 distinct CDR3 sequences, 29% of them singletons; the top ten hold 10% to 15%. The sample in question was cultured CD8+ T cells from PBMCs, obtained from culture after CMV antigen stimulation. The receptor source for this set is a human donor in good health (CMV status not recorded). Some clones in this sample may be carry-over from other donors' samples.

The V gene is TRBV7-3, the J gene TRBJ2-1, with 12 positions matching TRBD2. The germline V gene encodes CDR1 SGHTA and CDR2 FQGTGA. Germline trimming cut 0 bases from V and 8 bases from J; bases unmatched to any gene: 5. This CDR3 comprises 16 residues. CDR3 nucleotide sequence: TGTGCCAGCAGCTTAACCCCTAGCGGGGGGGCTTATGAGCAGTTCTTC. Translating gives CASSLTPSGGAYEQFF. Looking up the rest from reference TRBV7-3 and TRBJ2-1 gives the full variable domain: GAGVSQTPSNKVTEKGKYVELRCDPISGHTALYWYRQSLGQGPEFLIYFQGTGAADDSGLPNDRFFAVRPEGSVSTLKIQRTERGDSAVYLCASSLTPSGGAYEQFFGPGTRLTVL.

This clonotype has more than one count but fewer than ten. V gene TRBV6-8 combines with J gene TRBJ1-5, with D perhaps TRBD1 (5 bases). There are 15 residues in the CDR3. The germline V gene has CDR1 MNHGY and CDR2 SAAAGT. V was clipped by 0 bases and J by 2 bases, with 8 bases between them. CDR3 nucleotide sequence: TGTGCCAGCAGTTACTCGATGGGGGGCAATCAGCCCCAGCATTTT. The encoded protein is CASSYSMGGNQPQHF.

The chain combines TRBV6-4 with TRBJ2-2; no definite D call. Between the trimmed V and J ends, which lost 4 bases and 4 bases, there was a span of 13 bases. This CDR3 spans 15 amino acids. CDR1 MRHNA and CDR2 SNTAGT come from the germline V gene. In DNA, the CDR3 is TGTGCCAGCAGTGGCTCAGTCGCCGGCACCGGGGAGCTGTTTTTT. This translates into CASSGSVAGTGELFF.

CDR3 amino acids: CASSFEYRVSYNEQFF. The CDR3 region has the DNA TGTGCCAGCAGCTTCGAATACAGGGTCTCCTACAATGAGCAGTTCTTC. The chain couples TRBV5-6 to TRBJ2-1; possibly TRBD1 for D (6 bases). The CDR3 consists of 16 residues. Trimming stripped 2 bases from V and 0 bases from J, with 12 bases between. Germline CDR1 reads SGHDT; CDR2 reads YYEEEE.

There are a few counts of this clonotype. The J gene is TRBJ2-1, the V gene TRBV7-9; 8 bases are a match to TRBD2. J was trimmed by 9 bases and V by 3 bases; bases with no gene match: 10. This CDR3 region has 15 residues. In germline, CDR1 is SEHNR, CDR2 FQNEAQ (reference sequence). CDR3 in DNA: TGTGCCAGCAGCTTTGAGCGGTGGAGCGGGGGTGAGCAGTTCTTC. It codes for CASSFERWSGGEQFF.

V and J are TRBV14 and TRBJ2-1; TRBD2 matches 12 bases. CDR3 length: 13 residues. Germline lookup yields CDR1 SGHDN and CDR2 FVKESK. Unmatched junction bases numbered 4, after V lost 9 bases and J lost 7 bases. The CDR3 loop is CARLAGGPNEQFF. The CDR3 DNA follows: TGTGCCAGGCTAGCGGGGGGGCCTAATGAGCAGTTCTTC.

Notes on this clonotype: A read error may be the cause here, since a much bigger clone is one base away. V gene TRBV27 combines with J gene TRBJ2-7; D possibly corresponds to TRBD1 (6 bases). The germline V gene has CDR1 MNHEY and CDR2 SMNVEV (reference sequence). CDR3 length equals 15 residues. CDR3: CVSSLSYLGAYEQYF. In DNA, the CDR3 is TGTGTCAGCAGTTTATCATACTTGGGGGCGTACGAGCAGTACTTC.

This clonotype has a handful of counts. The chain carries TRBV27 and TRBJ1-1; D unclear. Germline V gene data show CDR1 as MNHEY and CDR2 as SMNVEV (reference sequence). V lost 3 bases and J 1 base, leaving 12 bases between the germline ends. This CDR3 comprises 15 residues. The CDR3 bases are TGTGCCAGCAGTTTGCTCGGCGGAACGAACACTGAAGCTTTCTTT. It encodes CASSLLGGTNTEAFF.

This clonotype came up many times. The chain recombines TRBV7-6 with TRBJ1-1, with 11 nucleotides matching TRBD1. Germline V gives CDR1 SGHVS, CDR2 FNYEAQ. This CDR3 has 17 residues. Trimming took 1 base from V and 6 from J; bases not matched to a gene: 10. CDR3 bases: TGTGCCAGCAGCTTAGAAGGAGGGACAGGGGGGGCTTCTGAAGCTTTCTTT. Its protein product is CASSLEGGTGGASEAFF.

J is TRBJ1-5 and V is TRBV27; the match to TRBD1 covers 7 bases. The CDR3 runs 16 residues. J lost 4 bases, V lost 3 bases, and 9 bases had no gene match. Germline CDR1 reads MNHEY; CDR2 reads SMNVEV (reference sequence). CDR3 sequence reads: CASSFPRQGGNQPQHF. As DNA, the CDR3 is TGTGCCAGCAGTTTCCCTCGACAGGGAGGGAATCAGCCCCAGCATTTT.

The chain is built from TRBV2 and TRBJ2-2; a possible D gene is TRBD2 (6 bases). This CDR3 region has 14 residues. CDR1 is SNHLY, CDR2 FYNNEI, per germline. V lost 7 bases and J 3 bases, leaving 12 bases between the germline ends. The CDR3 DNA sequence: TGTGCCAGCATGGGAGGAGATGACACCGGGGAGCTGTTTTTT. It is translated as CASMGGDDTGELFF.